This TCR beta chain is drawn from a study of shared clonotypes between healthy human individuals. Study details: Contributing individuals were a couple of females and a few males aged 18 to 49. General study points: Clonotypes shared by all four sorted-subset donors had higher generation probabilities than non-shared clonotypes.

With respect to this clone: Its target is not known.

Those who donated were healthy HIV-negative adults, with no recent acute infections or vaccinations reported. Sequencing was performed with immunoSEQ multiplex PCR; in TCRdb, only in-frame clones are kept and a portion is missing. Found here are over a million clones, 75% to 85% of them singletons; the top ten hold under 0.6%. V shed 5 bases and J shed 8 bases, with 12 bases lying between them. Germline assignment: CDR1 SQVTM and CDR2 ANQGSEA. This CDR3 spans 12 amino acids. This TCR was sampled from a man aged 18 to 29 in good health. Some clones in this sample may be carry-over from other donors' samples. Source material: memory CD4+ T cells from PBMCs. Stated subset: CD45RA-negative fraction. This chain joins TRBV29-1 and TRBJ2-2; D tentatively reads TRBD1 or TRBD2 (5 bases each). Written as DNA, the CDR3 is TGCAGCGTTTGGGGGAGTGGAGGGGAGCTGTTTTTT. Translating it yields CSVWGSGGELFF.